This TCR beta chain was captured by sequencing in a study of tumor-infiltrating lymphocytes in localized non-small cell lung cancer. Repertoires were generated with immunoSEQ multiplex PCR, while TCRdb's copy carries only in-frame clones and drops some. The profile covers 11,000 to 15,000 clones, with approximately 85% appearing a single time and 15% to 20% taken by the ten largest. The CDR3 has 12 amino acids. Per the germline V gene, CDR1 is SGHTA and CDR2 is FQGNSA. Trimming cost V 11 bases and J 2 bases, with 11 bases left between them. This clone was picked up one time. The V call is TRBV7-2, the J call TRBJ2-3; D is ambiguous. This clonotype was sampled from a human donor with non-small cell lung cancer. Sequencing was performed on lung tumor tissue. Here the CDR3 DNA reads TGTGCCTGCCTATGGAACACAGATACGCAGTATTTT. Its translation: CACLWNTDTQYF.